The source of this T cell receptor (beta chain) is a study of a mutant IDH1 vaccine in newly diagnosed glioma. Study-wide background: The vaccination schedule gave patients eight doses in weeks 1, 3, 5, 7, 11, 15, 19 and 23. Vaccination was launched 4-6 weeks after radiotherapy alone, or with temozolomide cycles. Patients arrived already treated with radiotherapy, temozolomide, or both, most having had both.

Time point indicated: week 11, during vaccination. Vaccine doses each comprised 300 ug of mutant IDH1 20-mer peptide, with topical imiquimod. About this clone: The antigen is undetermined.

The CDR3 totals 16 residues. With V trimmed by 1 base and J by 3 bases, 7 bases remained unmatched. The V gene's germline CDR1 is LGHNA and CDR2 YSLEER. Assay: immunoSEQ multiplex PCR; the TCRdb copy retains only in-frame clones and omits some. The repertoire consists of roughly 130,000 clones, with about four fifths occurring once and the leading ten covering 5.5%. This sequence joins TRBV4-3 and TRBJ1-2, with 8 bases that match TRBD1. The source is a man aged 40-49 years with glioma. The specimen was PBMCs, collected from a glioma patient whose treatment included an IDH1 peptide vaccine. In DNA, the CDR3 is TGCGCCAGCAGCCAAGCGGGGCAGGGGGCTGACTATGGCTACACCTTC. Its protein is CASSQAGQGADYGYTF.